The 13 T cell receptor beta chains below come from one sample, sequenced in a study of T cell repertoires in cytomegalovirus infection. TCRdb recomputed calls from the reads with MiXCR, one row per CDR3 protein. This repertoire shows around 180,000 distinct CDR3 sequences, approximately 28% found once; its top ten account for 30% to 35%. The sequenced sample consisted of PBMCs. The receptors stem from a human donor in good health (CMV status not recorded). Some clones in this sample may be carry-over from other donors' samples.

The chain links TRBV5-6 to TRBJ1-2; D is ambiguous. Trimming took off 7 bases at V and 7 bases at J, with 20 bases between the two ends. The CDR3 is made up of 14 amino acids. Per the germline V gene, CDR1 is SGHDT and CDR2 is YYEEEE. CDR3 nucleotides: TGTGCCAGCGGCGATCAAGGGTTAGTCGGTGGCTACACCTTC. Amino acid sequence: CASGDQGLVGGYTF.

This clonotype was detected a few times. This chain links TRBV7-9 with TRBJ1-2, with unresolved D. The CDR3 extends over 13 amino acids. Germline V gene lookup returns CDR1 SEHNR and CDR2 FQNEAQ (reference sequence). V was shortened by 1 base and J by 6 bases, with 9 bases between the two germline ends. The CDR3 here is CASSLGSSDGYTF. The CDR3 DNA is TGTGCCAGCAGCTTAGGTTCCTCGGATGGCTACACCTTC.

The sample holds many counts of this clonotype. In nucleotides, the CDR3 is TGTGCCAGCAGCTTGGCCCCGGCGGGGGGGCCCACAGATACGCAGTATTTT. It yields the protein CASSLAPAGGPTDTQYF. The chain carries TRBV7-3 and TRBJ2-3; 9 nucleotides line up with TRBD2. In germline, CDR1 is SGHTA, CDR2 FQGTGA. CDR3 length: 17 amino acids. V shed 3 bases and J 2 bases; nucleotides not matched to a gene: 9.

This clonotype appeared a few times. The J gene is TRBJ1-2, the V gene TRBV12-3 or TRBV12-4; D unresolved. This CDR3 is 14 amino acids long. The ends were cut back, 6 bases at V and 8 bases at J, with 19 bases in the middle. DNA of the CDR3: TGTGCCAGCAGCCATGTCAGTGGGTTGAGGGGCTACACCTTC. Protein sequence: CASSHVSGLRGYTF.

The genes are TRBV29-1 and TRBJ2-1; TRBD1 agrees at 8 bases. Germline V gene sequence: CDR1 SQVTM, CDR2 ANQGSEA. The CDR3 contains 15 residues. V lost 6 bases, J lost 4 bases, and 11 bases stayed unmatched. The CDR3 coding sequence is TGCAGCGTGGAAACCGGGACAGGATTTTACAATGAGCAGTTCTTC. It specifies CSVETGTGFYNEQFF.

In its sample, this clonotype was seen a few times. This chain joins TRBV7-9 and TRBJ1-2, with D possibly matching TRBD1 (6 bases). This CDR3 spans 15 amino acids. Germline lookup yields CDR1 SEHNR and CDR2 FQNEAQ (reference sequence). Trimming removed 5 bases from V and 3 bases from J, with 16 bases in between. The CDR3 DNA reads TGTGCCAGCAGCCTTCTAGGACCAGGGGACTATGGCTACACCTTC. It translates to CASSLLGPGDYGYTF.

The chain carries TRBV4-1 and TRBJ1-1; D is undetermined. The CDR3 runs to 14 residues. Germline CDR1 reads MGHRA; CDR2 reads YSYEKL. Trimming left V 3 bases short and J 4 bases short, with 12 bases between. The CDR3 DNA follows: TGCGCCAGCAGCCAGGCATGGACGGCCACTGAAGCTTTCTTT. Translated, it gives CASSQAWTATEAFF.

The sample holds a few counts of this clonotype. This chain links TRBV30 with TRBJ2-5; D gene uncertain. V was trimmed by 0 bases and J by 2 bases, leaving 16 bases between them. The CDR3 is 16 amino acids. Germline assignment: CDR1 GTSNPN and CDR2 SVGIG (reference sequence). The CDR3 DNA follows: TGTGCCTGGAGTGTACTTTTCTCGCAGAAACAAGAGACCCAGTACTTC. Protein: CAWSVLFSQKQETQYF.

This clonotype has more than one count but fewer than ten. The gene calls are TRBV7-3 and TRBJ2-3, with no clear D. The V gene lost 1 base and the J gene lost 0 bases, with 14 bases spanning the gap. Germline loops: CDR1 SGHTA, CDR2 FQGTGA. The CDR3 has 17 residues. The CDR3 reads CASSLIGSQTSTDTQYF. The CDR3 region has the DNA TGTGCCAGCAGCTTAATTGGCAGCCAAACTAGCACAGATACGCAGTATTTT.

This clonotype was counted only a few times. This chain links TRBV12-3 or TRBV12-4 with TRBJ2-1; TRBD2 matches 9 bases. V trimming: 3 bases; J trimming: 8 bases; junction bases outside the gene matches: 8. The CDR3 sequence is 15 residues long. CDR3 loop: CASSLASGGIDEQFF. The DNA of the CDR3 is TGTGCCAGCAGTTTGGCGAGCGGGGGGATTGATGAGCAGTTCTTC.

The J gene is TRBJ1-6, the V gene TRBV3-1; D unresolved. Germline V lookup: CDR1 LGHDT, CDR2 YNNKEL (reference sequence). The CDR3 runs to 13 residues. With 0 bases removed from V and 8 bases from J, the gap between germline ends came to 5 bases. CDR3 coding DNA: TGTGCCAGCAGCCAAGATGGCCATTCACCCCTCCACTTT. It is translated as CASSQDGHSPLHF. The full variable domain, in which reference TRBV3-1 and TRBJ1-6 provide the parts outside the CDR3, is DTAVSQTPKYLVTQMGNDKSIKCEQNLGHDTMYWYKQDSKKFLKIMFSYNNKELIINETVPNRFSPKSPDKAHLNLHINSLELGDSAVYFCASSQDGHSPLHFGNGTRLTVT.

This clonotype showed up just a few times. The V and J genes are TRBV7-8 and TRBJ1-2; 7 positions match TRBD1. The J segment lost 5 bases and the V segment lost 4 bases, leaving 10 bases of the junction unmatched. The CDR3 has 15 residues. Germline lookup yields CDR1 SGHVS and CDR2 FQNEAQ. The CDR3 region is CASSSFSQGWYGYTF. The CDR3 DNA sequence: TGTGCCAGCAGCTCCTTCTCACAGGGGTGGTATGGCTACACCTTC.

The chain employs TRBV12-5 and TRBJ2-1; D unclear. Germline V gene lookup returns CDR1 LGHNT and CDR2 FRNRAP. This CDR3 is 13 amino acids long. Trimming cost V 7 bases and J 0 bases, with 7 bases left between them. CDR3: CASARSSYNEQFF. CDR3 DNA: TGTGCTAGTGCACGGAGCTCCTACAATGAGCAGTTCTTC.